This T cell receptor beta chain originates from a study of shared clonotypes between healthy human individuals. The CDR3 has 14 residues. The germline V gene has CDR1 MRHNA and CDR2 SNTAGT. V was cut by 5 bases and J by 3 bases, with 14 bases left in between. Unsorted PBMC samples were amplified in replicate PCRs containing 250 to 350 ng DNA, about 28,000 T cell genomes. Per the original data handling: Filtering differed since immunoSEQ provided only junctions, with no quality scores. Generated by immunoSEQ multiplex PCR, the TCRdb table keeps only in-frame clones and is missing some. V and J calls and clone size are as listed in that table; D and trimming were resolved from the DNA. The table has about 470,000 clones, about four fifths seen once. Samples left unsorted employed tens of millions of PBMCs for genomic DNA.

This chain joins TRBV6-4 and TRBJ2-7, with D perhaps matching TRBD1 or TRBD2 (5 bases each). Sequencing was performed on PBMCs. This clonotype originated in a woman aged 40-49 years in good health. Some clones in this sample may be carry-over from other donors' samples. CDR3: CASSPSGDDYEQYF. CDR3 bases: TGTGCCAGCAGTCCGTCCGGGGACGACTACGAGCAGTACTTC.